The rows below give T cell receptor beta chains drawn from one sample of a study of blood T cell repertoires in COVID-19. Sequenced by immunoSEQ multiplex PCR; TCRdb stores in-frame clones only, minus some. This table has some 230,000 clones, roughly 84% appearing once. Sequencing was carried out using peripheral blood. These receptor sequences come from a man aged 40-49 years with acute or convalescent COVID-19. CDR3s include the opening cysteine and the closing phenylalanine or tryptophan. A D gene is named only where the DNA matches it firmly. Clone size is stated in some rows and not others, as once, few, many or a class when expanded.

12	TRBV6-2/TRBV6-3	.	TRBJ2-7	.	TGTGCCAGCAGTTCTCAGGGCTACGAGCAGTACTTC	CASSSQGYEQYF
13	TRBV29-1	.	TRBJ2-5	.	TGCAGCGTCCCCGGGACAAATCAAGAGACCCAGTACTTC	CSVPGTNQETQYF
15	TRBV7-2	few	TRBJ2-7	.	TGTGCCAGCAGCCCCGTTGGGGGGTCCCCTGACGAGCAGTACTTC	CASSPVGGSPDEQYF
17	TRBV2	.	TRBJ1-3	.	TGTGCCAGCAGTGAACCCGACAGGCCCCCCGCGGGAAACACCATATATTTT	CASSEPDRPPAGNTIYF
15	TRBV5-4	.	TRBJ2-3	TRBD2	TGTGCCAGCAGCCTGACGGGCGGAAGGGGACGGACTAGCGTTTTT	CASSLTGGRGRTSVF
13	TRBV19	.	TRBJ2-1	TRBD2	TGTGCCAGTAGCGAACAGTATGGTGGGACTAAATTCTTC	CASSEQYGGTKFF
14	TRBV2	.	TRBJ1-2	.	TGTGCCAGCAGTGAAAGTGTGGGGAGATATGGCTACACCTTC	CASSESVGRYGYTF
14	TRBV24-1	.	TRBJ2-2	.	TGTGCCACCAGTGATACAGGGAACACCGGGGAGCTGTTTTTT	CATSDTGNTGELFF
13	TRBV6-5	.	TRBJ1-5	TRBD1	TGTGCCAGCACCTGGGGACAGAATCAGCCCCAGCATTTT	CASTWGQNQPQHF
12	TRBV6-5	.	TRBJ1-1	.	TGTGCCAGCACGAGACAGTACACTGAAGCTTTCTTT	CASTRQYTEAFF
13	TRBV5-4	.	TRBJ2-5	.	TGTGCCAGCAGCTTGGGCGTTCAAGAGACCCAGTACTTC	CASSLGVQETQYF
16	TRBV27	.	TRBJ1-6	TRBD1	TGTGCCAGCAGTTTTTTTTCAGGGGGCAATAATTCACCCCTCCACTTT	CASSFFSGGNNSPLHF
15	TRBV4-1	.	TRBJ2-1	TRBD1	TGCGCCAGCAACTCGGGGACAGGGCGTGCCAATGAGCAGTTCTTC	CASNSGTGRANEQFF